This T cell receptor beta chain is drawn from a study of tumor-infiltrating lymphocytes in primary liver carcinoma. This CDR3 comprises 14 residues. The V gene's germline CDR1 is MRHNA and CDR2 SNTAGT. V was trimmed by 2 bases and J by 3 bases, leaving 7 bases between them. cDNA specific to TCR beta was made from 500 ng of total RNA, with a constant-region primer employed for priming. Sequencing libraries for TCR beta derived from three nested multiplex PCR rounds that used slightly modified ARM-PCR. Forward primers for TRBV1-TRBV30 and a C-beta reverse primer served the first two PCR rounds, at approximately 10 cycles each. MiXCR, run by TCRdb on the multiplex PCR reads, gives a single entry per CDR3 protein. The sample lists 100,000 or so distinct CDR3 sequences; roughly 69% were seen once. Overall study findings and caveats: Top-250-clone fractions were significantly higher in tumors than in blood (p = 0.039).

Each 20-30 mg portion of unsorted bulk tissue served as the source for co-extraction of RNA and DNA. This clonotype was picked up a small number of times. The antigen remains undetermined. The sample was liver tumor tissue from sampling region 5. Sample subset: tumor region T5, tumor centre. The source of this sequence is a woman aged 55-75 years with primary liver carcinoma and hepatitis B virus infection. V gene TRBV6-4 combines with J gene TRBJ2-2, with a tentative D call TRBD1 (5 bases). The CDR3 spells CASSDRGDTGELFF. In nucleotides, the CDR3 is TGTGCCAGCAGTGACAGGGGCGACACCGGGGAGCTGTTTTTT.